The rows below give T cell receptor beta chains drawn from one sample of a study of shared clonotypes between healthy human individuals. The repertoire was sequenced with immunoSEQ multiplex PCR; TCRdb's copy has only in-frame clones and lacks some. Of around 1,100,000 clones listed, 70% to 80% are singletons. Sequencing input: memory CD4+ T cells from PBMCs. All receptors come from a man between 18 and 29 years old in good health. Some clones in this sample may be carry-over from other donors' samples. The conserved cysteine and the conserved F or W are not part of the CDR3 here. The order of the fields is D gene, V gene, CDR3 length, CDR3 protein. D genes are given only for firm matches.

D: NA
V: TRBV5-1
length: 13
CDR3: ASSSGPELSYGYT

D: NA
V: TRBV5-1
length: 12
CDR3: ASSLQVPTGELF

D: NA
V: TRBV7-2
length: 12
CDR3: ASSLPGRDYGYT

D: NA
V: TRBV12-5
length: 15
CDR3: ASGLGLPGQSSYEQY

D: TRBD1
V: TRBV5-1
length: 14
CDR3: ASSSPGQGRFGGYT

D: TRBD2
V: TRBV7-8
length: 13
CDR3: ASSLLAGDTDTQY

D: TRBD1
V: TRBV2
length: 12
CDR3: ASIGDRGLYGYT

D: NA
V: TRBV5-4
length: 10
CDR3: ASSSPPSEQY

D: TRBD1
V: TRBV29-1
length: 12
CDR3: SALWTGRGTEAF

D: TRBD1
V: TRBV19
length: 14
CDR3: ASSTPGARGRLGYT

D: NA
V: TRBV2
length: 10
CDR3: ASRTEDYGYT

D: NA
V: TRBV10-1
length: 11
CDR3: ASSEGAVQPQH

D: TRBD2
V: TRBV6-1
length: 13
CDR3: ASSEVVGEGYEQY

D: NA
V: TRBV20-1
length: 9
CDR3: SVWSRYEQY

D: TRBD1
V: TRBV7-9
length: 12
CDR3: ASARTGDPYEQY

D: TRBD1
V: TRBV25-1
length: 13
CDR3: ASQERGGEVGELF

D: NA
V: TRBV4-2
length: 17
CDR3: ASSRYGGGTGVGNEKLF

D: NA
V: TRBV30
length: 11
CDR3: AWSPSVLYEQY

D: TRBD1
V: TRBV19
length: 13
CDR3: ASSFRNRGPYGYT

D: NA
V: TRBV30
length: 12
CDR3: AWSTRTGPRTQY

D: NA
V: TRBV7-9
length: 14
CDR3: ASSTLPSTDNYGYT

D: NA
V: TRBV2
length: 10
CDR3: ASSEEVTPQY

D: NA
V: TRBV11-2
length: 14
CDR3: ASSLRGPSGANVLA

D: NA
V: TRBV5-4
length: 11
CDR3: ASSSRTGVGYT

D: NA
V: TRBV9
length: 13
CDR3: ASSEGSGTHYGYT

D: NA
V: TRBV7-9
length: 14
CDR3: ASSPSRPSIIGEQF

D: TRBD1
V: TRBV29-1
length: 11
CDR3: SVGTGAAQPQH

D: NA
V: TRBV5-1
length: 13
CDR3: ASSFMGPQNTEAF

D: NA
V: TRBV11-3
length: 14
CDR3: ASSPTAGARGETQY

D: TRBD2
V: TRBV6-1
length: 13
CDR3: ASKLSREGSSTQY

D: TRBD1
V: TRBV6-6
length: 12
CDR3: ATHKRGTGDTQY

D: NA
V: TRBV2
length: 12
CDR3: ASSPGPLSTEAF

D: NA
V: TRBV7-3
length: 12
CDR3: ASSLSDGTDTQY

D: NA
V: TRBV10-3
length: 12
CDR3: AISRTGPSGAQY

D: NA
V: TRBV12-5
length: 10
CDR3: ASAPGPNEQF

D: NA
V: TRBV7-3
length: 11
CDR3: ASSSGQNYGYT

D: NA
V: TRBV5-8
length: 13
CDR3: ASSLGELSYNEQF

D: TRBD2
V: TRBV4-2
length: 14
CDR3: ASSQAGTSGPDTQY

D: NA
V: TRBV6-5
length: 11
CDR3: ASSQGSRSPLH

D: NA
V: TRBV5-3
length: 14
CDR3: ARSPGQLPNTGELF

D: TRBD2
V: TRBV4-2
length: 16
CDR3: ASSPRLAESAFQETQY

D: TRBD2
V: TRBV5-4
length: 13
CDR3: ASSLVRGRGNEQY

D: NA
V: TRBV27
length: 12
CDR3: ASSFRDFRYGYT

D: TRBD1
V: TRBV6-5
length: 13
CDR3: ASSPKIGQGETQY

D: NA
V: TRBV7-8
length: 10
CDR3: ASSLAADTQY

D: TRBD1
V: TRBV7-9
length: 12
CDR3: ASSQGTGAYGYT

D: TRBD2
V: TRBV18
length: 16
CDR3: ASSQTGLAGGGAYEQY

D: TRBD2
V: TRBV4-2
length: 15
CDR3: ASSQGGAGASTDTQY

D: TRBD2
V: TRBV7-3
length: 13
CDR3: ASSFASGGYNEQF

D: NA
V: TRBV15
length: 10
CDR3: ATSRDGYEQY

D: TRBD1
V: TRBV5-1
length: 15
CDR3: ASSLGDRGVSGYGYT

D: NA
V: TRBV2
length: 12
CDR3: ASSPLQGGETQY

D: TRBD2
V: TRBV4-2
length: 16
CDR3: ASSQDLLLAGGPDTQY

D: NA
V: TRBV18
length: 13
CDR3: ASSPPGSISYEQY

D: NA
V: TRBV27
length: 16
CDR3: ASSLYGTNMDSNQPQH

D: NA
V: TRBV28
length: 14
CDR3: ASSPRGLGIEQPQH

D: NA
V: TRBV28
length: 16
CDR3: ASSLGGSGSIRGYEQY

D: NA
V: TRBV28
length: 13
CDR3: ATLFWGGGKETQY